These 2 T cell receptor beta chains were sequenced from one sample in a study of T cell changes during pregnancy in multiple sclerosis. The method was immunoSEQ multiplex PCR; TCRdb's version includes in-frame clones alone and lacks a portion of them. The sample records roughly 88,000 clones, around 90% being singletons. The source material was peripheral blood, sampled in the first trimester of pregnancy. These receptors were collected from a female donor with multiple sclerosis, enrolled in a pregnancy study.

The chain has TRBV6-5 and TRBJ2-1, with 9 bases identical to TRBD2. CDR1 is MNHEY and CDR2 is SVGAGI in the germline V gene. V was pared by 5 bases and J by 7 bases, with 9 bases of the junction left unmatched. The length of the CDR3 is 15 residues. The CDR3 coding sequence is TGTGCCAGCAGTATAGCGGGAGTAGGAATAAATGAGCAGTTCTTC. Translated: CASSIAGVGINEQFF.

This rearrangement joins TRBV5-1 to TRBJ2-1; TRBD2 aligns across 7 bases. The CDR3 covers 14 residues. V trimming: 0 bases; J trimming: 7 bases; junction bases outside the gene matches: 4. Germline V gives CDR1 SGHRS, CDR2 YFSETQ. In DNA form, the CDR3 reads TGCGCCAGCAGCTTGGGTGGGACTACAAATGAGCAGTTCTTC. As protein: CASSLGGTTNEQFF.